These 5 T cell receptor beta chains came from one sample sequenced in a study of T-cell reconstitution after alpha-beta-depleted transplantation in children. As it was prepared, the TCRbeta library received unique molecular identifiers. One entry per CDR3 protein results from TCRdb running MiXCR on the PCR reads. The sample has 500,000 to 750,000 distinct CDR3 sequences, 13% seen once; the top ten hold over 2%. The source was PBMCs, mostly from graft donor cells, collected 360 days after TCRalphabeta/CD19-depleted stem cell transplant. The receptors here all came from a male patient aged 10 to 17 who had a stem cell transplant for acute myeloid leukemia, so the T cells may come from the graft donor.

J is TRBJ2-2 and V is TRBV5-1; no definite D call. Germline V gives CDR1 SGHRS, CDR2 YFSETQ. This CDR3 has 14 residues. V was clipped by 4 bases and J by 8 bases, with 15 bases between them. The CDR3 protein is CASSMPQAWGELFF. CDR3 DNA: TGCGCCAGCAGCATGCCCCAGGCCTGGGGGGAGCTGTTTTTT. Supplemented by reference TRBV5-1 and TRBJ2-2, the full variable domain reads KAGVTQTPRYLIKTRGQQVTLSCSPISGHRSVSWYQQTPGQGLQFLFEYFSETQRNKGNFPGRFSGRQFSNSRSEMNVSTLELGDSALYLCASSMPQAWGELFFGEGSRLTVL.

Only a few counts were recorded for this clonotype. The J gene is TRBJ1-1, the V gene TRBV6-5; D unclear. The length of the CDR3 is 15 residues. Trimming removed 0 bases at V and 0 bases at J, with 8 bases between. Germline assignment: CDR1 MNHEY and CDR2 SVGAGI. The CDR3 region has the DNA TGTGCCAGCAGTTACTCGGCCGTTATGAACACTGAAGCTTTCTTT. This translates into CASSYSAVMNTEAFF.

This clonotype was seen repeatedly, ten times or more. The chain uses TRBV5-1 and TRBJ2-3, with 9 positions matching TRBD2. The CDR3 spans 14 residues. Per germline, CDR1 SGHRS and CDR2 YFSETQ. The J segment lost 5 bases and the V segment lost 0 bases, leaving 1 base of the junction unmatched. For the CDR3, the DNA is TGCGCCAGCAGCTTGGAGACTAGCGGAGATACGCAGTATTTT. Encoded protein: CASSLETSGDTQYF. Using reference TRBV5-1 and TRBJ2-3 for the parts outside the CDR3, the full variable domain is KAGVTQTPRYLIKTRGQQVTLSCSPISGHRSVSWYQQTPGQGLQFLFEYFSETQRNKGNFPGRFSGRQFSNSRSEMNVSTLELGDSALYLCASSLETSGDTQYFGPGTRLTVL.

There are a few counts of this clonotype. CDR3 DNA: TGTGCCAGCAGCTTAAGGGGCCTCAAGGAGAGTACGCAGTATTTT. Encoded protein: CASSLRGLKESTQYF. The rearrangement uses TRBV7-9 and TRBJ2-3; possibly TRBD1 for D (5 bases). The CDR3 is 15 residues long. The germline V gene encodes CDR1 SEHNR and CDR2 FQNEAQ (reference sequence). V lost 2 bases, J lost 8 bases, and 17 bases lay in between.

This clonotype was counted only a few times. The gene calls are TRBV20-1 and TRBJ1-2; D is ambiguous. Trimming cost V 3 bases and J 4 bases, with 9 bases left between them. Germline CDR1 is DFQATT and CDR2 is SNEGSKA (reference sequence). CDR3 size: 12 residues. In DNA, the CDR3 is TGCAGTGCTAGTGAGGACCTCTATGGCTACACCTTC. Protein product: CSASEDLYGYTF.